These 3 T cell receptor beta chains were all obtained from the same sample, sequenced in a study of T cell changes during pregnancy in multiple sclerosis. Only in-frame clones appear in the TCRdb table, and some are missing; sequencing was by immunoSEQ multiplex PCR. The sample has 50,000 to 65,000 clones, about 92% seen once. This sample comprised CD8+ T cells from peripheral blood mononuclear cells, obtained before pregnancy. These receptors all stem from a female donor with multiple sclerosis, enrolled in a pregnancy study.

The chain's CDR3 is CASSSGAGALDEQYF. The CDR3 DNA sequence: TGTGCCAGCAGCTCCGGGGCAGGGGCCCTTGACGAGCAGTACTTC. This rearrangement joins TRBV5-6 to TRBJ2-7; TRBD1 is a possible D gene (6 bases). This CDR3 is 15 amino acids long. Germline values: CDR1 SGHDT, CDR2 YYEEEE. Trimming left V 3 bases short and J 5 bases short, with 18 bases between.

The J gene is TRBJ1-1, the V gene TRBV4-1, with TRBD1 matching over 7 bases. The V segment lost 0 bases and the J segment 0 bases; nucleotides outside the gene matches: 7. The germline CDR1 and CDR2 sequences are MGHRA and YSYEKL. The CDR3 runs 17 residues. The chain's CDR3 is CASSQEEGAMMNTEAFF. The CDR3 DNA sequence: TGCGCCAGCAGCCAAGAAGAGGGGGCGATGATGAACACTGAAGCTTTCTTT.

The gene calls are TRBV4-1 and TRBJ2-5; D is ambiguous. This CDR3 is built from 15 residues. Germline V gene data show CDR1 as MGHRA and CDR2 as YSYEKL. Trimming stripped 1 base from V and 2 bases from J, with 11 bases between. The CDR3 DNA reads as TGCGCCAGCAGCCAAGTCTTACTACCTCAAGAGACCCAGTACTTC. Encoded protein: CASSQVLLPQETQYF.